This T cell receptor (beta chain) comes out of a study of shared clonotypes between healthy human individuals. Findings of the study overall: Sample collection involved blood only; tissue repertoires are likely different. In several donors, around 5% of naive CD4 clonotypes appeared in common. Sharing of clonotypes among donors was expected to vary with sequencing depth.

As originally analysed: Sequence data from immunoSEQ were junction-only and lacked quality scores; consequently, filtering differed. Profiled with immunoSEQ multiplex PCR; TCRdb holds only in-frame clones, not every one. That table supplies the V and J calls and clone size; D and trimming were determined from the DNA. The sample records about 2 million clones, roughly 94% being singletons. CD8 cells classed as naive were CD45RO-negative and positively selected for CCR7, excluding terminally differentiated effector memory CD45RA+ cells. About this clone: Its antigen is not known.

From germline, CDR1 is SQVTM and CDR2 ANQGSEA. The CDR3 covers 13 residues. With 5 bases removed from V and 7 bases from J, the gap between germline ends came to 18 bases. V usage is TRBV29-1 and J usage is TRBJ2-7; D tentatively reads TRBD1 or TRBD2 (5 bases each). Sequencing input: naive CD8+ T cells sorted from blood. The source of this sequence is a man between 18 and 35 years old in good health. The CDR3 DNA sequence: TGCAGCGTTCCCGGGACGGTGGTTGGGGAGCAGTACTTC. It is translated as CSVPGTVVGEQYF.